This T cell receptor (beta chain) was retrieved from a study of brain T cells in children with intractable seizures. The germline V gene encodes CDR1 SGDLS and CDR2 YYNGEE. The CDR3 sequence is 15 residues long. Trimming pared 0 bases from V and 4 bases from J, leaving 12 bases between. Noted time point: blood from clinic visit 5 months post-surgery; TSC patient then seizure free. Assay used: immunoSEQ multiplex PCR; TCRdb lists only in-frame clones, some missing. The sample has hundreds of thousands of clones, about 93% seen once. The sample here was peripheral blood, taken approximately 5 months after surgery. The clonotype originates from a boy under three years old with tuberous sclerosis and intractable seizures. The chain is built from TRBV9 and TRBJ2-3; D is unresolved. This CDR3 reads CASSVAPARPDTQYF. The CDR3 DNA is TGTGCCAGCAGCGTAGCGCCCGCCAGGCCAGATACGCAGTATTTT.